The 12 T cell receptor beta chains below come from one sample, sequenced in a study of chemoradiotherapy in HPV16-positive cancers. The repertoire was sequenced with immunoSEQ multiplex PCR; TCRdb's copy has only in-frame clones and lacks some. The sample includes 4,000 to 6,000 clones, more than 60% seen only once; the top ten take approximately 5.1%. The source was tumor tissue, collected from a patient who underwent chemoradiotherapy. These receptor sequences come from a human donor with HPV-associated anogenital cancer.

This clone has a handful of counts. V and J are TRBV7-2 and TRBJ2-7; D may be TRBD2 (5 bases). The germline gives CDR1 SGHTA, CDR2 FQGNSA. Deletions cut 4 bases from V and 1 base from J, with 11 bases between. The CDR3 totals 14 residues. CDR3 protein: CASSSNRDSYEQYF. The CDR3 nucleotides are TGTGCCAGCAGCTCCAACCGGGATTCCTACGAGCAGTACTTC.

The chain uses TRBV9 and TRBJ2-3; 9 bases are shared with TRBD1. Trimming at V came to 3 bases and at J to 3 bases, leaving 8 bases not matched to a gene. Germline V CDR1 and CDR2: SGDLS, YYNGEE. The CDR3 contains 16 residues. The CDR3: CASSADRGLGTDTQYF. The CDR3 DNA reads as TGTGCCAGCAGCGCGGACAGGGGCCTAGGTACAGATACGCAGTATTTT. The variable domain in full, completed from reference TRBV9 and TRBJ2-3, reads DSGVTQTPKHLITATGQRVTLRCSPRSGDLSVYWYQQSLDQGLQFLIQYYNGEERAKGNILERFSAQQFPDLHSELNLSSLELGDSALYFCASSADRGLGTDTQYFGPGTRLTVL.

The chain carries TRBV6-6 and TRBJ1-2; 10 nucleotides agree with TRBD1. CDR1 is MNHNY and CDR2 is SVGAGI in the germline V gene (reference sequence). Trimming cost V 6 bases and J 8 bases; bases outside gene matches: 6. The CDR3 runs to 13 residues. CDR3 in DNA: TGTGCCAGCAGCTCCGGACAGGGGGTAGGCTACACCTTC. This translates into CASSSGQGVGYTF.

This sequence joins TRBV6-1 and TRBJ2-7, with TRBD2 matching over 8 bases. The CDR3 spans 14 residues. Germline CDR1 MNHNS, CDR2 SASEGT. The V segment lost 4 bases and the J segment 3 bases; nucleotides outside the gene matches: 5. The CDR3 DNA sequence: TGTGCCAGCAGTGTGAGCGGGGGAGACTACGAGCAGTACTTC. This gives the protein CASSVSGGDYEQYF.

This chain links TRBV9 with TRBJ1-2, with 10 bases lining up with TRBD1. With 0 bases clipped from V and 2 bases from J, the junction kept 7 bases outside the gene matches. The V gene's germline CDR1 is SGDLS and CDR2 YYNGEE. The CDR3 consists of 17 residues. The chain's CDR3 is CASSVGGTGVPNYGYTF. The DNA of the CDR3 is TGTGCCAGCAGCGTAGGGGGGACAGGGGTTCCGAACTATGGCTACACCTTC.

This rearrangement joins TRBV5-3 to TRBJ1-1; D unclear. TRBV5-3 belongs to the ORF category, with a function that is uncertain. CDR3 length equals 14 residues. V was cut by 3 bases and J by 6 bases, with 15 bases left in between. The CDR3 reads CARSSPKDRAEAFF. For the CDR3, the DNA is TGTGCCAGAAGCTCCCCCAAGGATAGGGCTGAAGCTTTCTTT.

The chain links TRBV7-2 to TRBJ2-1; perhaps TRBD1 as D (5 bases). Trimming cost V 2 bases and J 5 bases, with 10 bases left between them. The V gene's germline CDR1 is SGHTA and CDR2 FQGNSA. The CDR3 runs to 14 residues. The CDR3 sequence is CASSLQGWDNEQFF. For the CDR3, the DNA is TGTGCCAGCAGCTTACAGGGATGGGACAATGAGCAGTTCTTC. The whole variable domain, filled in from reference TRBV7-2 and TRBJ2-1, reads GAGVSQSPSNKVTEKGKDVELRCDPISGHTALYWYRQSLGQGLEFLIYFQGNSAPDKSGLPSDRFSAERTGGSVSTLTIQRTQQEDSAVYLCASSLQGWDNEQFFGPGTRLTVL.

The chain recombines TRBV5-6 with TRBJ1-2, with D unclear. Trimming took off 2 bases at V and 3 bases at J, with 2 bases between the two ends. Per germline, CDR1 SGHDT and CDR2 YYEEEE. The CDR3 length is 11 residues. This CDR3 reads CASSLDYGYTF. The CDR3 coding sequence is TGTGCCAGCAGCTTAGACTATGGCTACACCTTC.

The chain couples TRBV4-3 to TRBJ2-3; 7 nucleotides match TRBD2. The V segment lost 1 base and the J segment 9 bases; nucleotides outside the gene matches: 19. The CDR3 loop spans 18 amino acids. From germline, CDR1 is LGHNA and CDR2 YSLEER. The CDR3 protein is CASSQGGVSGAGRGTQYF. CDR3 coding DNA: TGCGCCAGCAGCCAAGGAGGAGTAAGCGGGGCCGGCCGGGGGACGCAGTATTTT.

The rearrangement joins TRBV28 to TRBJ2-5, with 9 bases aligning to TRBD1. After removal of 6 bases from V and 3 bases from J, the junction contained 5 bases not matched to a gene. Per the germline V gene, CDR1 is MDHEN and CDR2 is SYDVKM. This CDR3 has 14 residues. Here the CDR3 reads CASSLDRGKETQYF. CDR3 bases: TGTGCCAGCAGCTTAGACAGGGGGAAAGAGACCCAGTACTTC.

Points on this clone: The same CDR3 also results from other DNA sequences found in this sample. The chain couples TRBV18 to TRBJ2-5; 7 bases match TRBD1. The CDR3 is 14 residues long. Germline CDR1 is KGHSH and CDR2 is LQKENI. V lost 3 bases, J lost 5 bases, and 6 bases stayed unmatched. The CDR3 nucleotides are TGTGCCAGCTCACCTCGGACAGGACGGGAGACCCAGTACTTC. This encodes CASSPRTGRETQYF.

This clone appeared a single time. The rearrangement uses TRBV6-5 and TRBJ2-4, with TRBD1 identical over 8 bases. CDR3 length equals 12 residues. The V gene end was trimmed by 6 bases and the J gene end by 8 bases; junction bases not matched to a gene: 3. CDR1 is MNHEY and CDR2 is SVGAGI in the germline V gene. The CDR3 coding sequence is TGTGCCAGCAGCGAGACAGGGGACATTCAGTACTTC. Translated, it gives CASSETGDIQYF.